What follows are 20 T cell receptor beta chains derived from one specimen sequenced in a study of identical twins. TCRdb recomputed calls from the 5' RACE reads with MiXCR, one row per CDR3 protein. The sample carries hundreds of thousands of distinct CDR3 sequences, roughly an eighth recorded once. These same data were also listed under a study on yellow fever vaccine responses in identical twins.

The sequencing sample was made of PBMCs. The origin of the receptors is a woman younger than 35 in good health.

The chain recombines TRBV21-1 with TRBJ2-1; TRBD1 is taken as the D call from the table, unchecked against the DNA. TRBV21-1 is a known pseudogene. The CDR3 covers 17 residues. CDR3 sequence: CASSKLRPWAAPMEQFF. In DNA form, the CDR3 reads TGTGCCAGCAGCAAATTGCGGCCTTGGGCAGCCCCTATGGAGCAGTTCTTC.

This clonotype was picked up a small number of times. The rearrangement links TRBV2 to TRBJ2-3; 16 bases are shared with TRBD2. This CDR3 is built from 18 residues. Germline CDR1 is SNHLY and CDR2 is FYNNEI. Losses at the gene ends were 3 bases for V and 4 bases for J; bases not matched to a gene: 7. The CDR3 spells CASSEGTSGGAAADTQYF. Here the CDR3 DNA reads TGTGCCAGCAGTGAGGGGACTAGCGGGGGGGCCGCCGCAGATACGCAGTATTTT.

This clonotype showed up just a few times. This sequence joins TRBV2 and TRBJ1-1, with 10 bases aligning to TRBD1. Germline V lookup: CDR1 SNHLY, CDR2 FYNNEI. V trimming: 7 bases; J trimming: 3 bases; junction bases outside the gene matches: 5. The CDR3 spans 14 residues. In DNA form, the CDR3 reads TGTGCCAGCACCGGACAGGGGGTGTACACTGAAGCTTTCTTT. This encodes CASTGQGVYTEAFF.

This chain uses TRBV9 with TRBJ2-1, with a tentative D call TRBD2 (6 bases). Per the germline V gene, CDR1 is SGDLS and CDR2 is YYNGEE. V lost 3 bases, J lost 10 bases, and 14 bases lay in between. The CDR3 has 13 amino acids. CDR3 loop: CASSGRLEGEQFF. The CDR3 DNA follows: TGTGCCAGCAGCGGCCGACTAGAAGGGGAGCAGTTCTTC.

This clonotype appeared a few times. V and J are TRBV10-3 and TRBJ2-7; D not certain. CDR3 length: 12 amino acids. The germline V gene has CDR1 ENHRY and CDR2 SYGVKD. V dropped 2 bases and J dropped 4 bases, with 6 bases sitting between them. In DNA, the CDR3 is TGTGCCATCAGTGAGGAAAGATACGAGCAGTACTTC. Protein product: CAISEERYEQYF.

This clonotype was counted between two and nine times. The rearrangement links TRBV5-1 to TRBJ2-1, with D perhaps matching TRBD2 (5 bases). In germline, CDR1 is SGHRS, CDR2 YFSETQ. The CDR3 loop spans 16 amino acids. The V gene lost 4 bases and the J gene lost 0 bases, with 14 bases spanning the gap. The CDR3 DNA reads TGCGCCAGCAGCCAGACCACTAGGAGCTCCTACAATGAGCAGTTCTTC. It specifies CASSQTTRSSYNEQFF. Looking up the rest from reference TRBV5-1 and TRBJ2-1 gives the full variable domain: KAGVTQTPRYLIKTRGQQVTLSCSPISGHRSVSWYQQTPGQGLQFLFEYFSETQRNKGNFPGRFSGRQFSNSRSEMNVSTLELGDSALYLCASSQTTRSSYNEQFFGPGTRLTVL.

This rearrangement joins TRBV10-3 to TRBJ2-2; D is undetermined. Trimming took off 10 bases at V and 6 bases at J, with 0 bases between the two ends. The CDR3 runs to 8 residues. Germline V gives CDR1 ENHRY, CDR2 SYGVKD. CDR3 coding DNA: TGTGCCACCGGGGAGCTGTTTTTT. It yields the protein CATGELFF.

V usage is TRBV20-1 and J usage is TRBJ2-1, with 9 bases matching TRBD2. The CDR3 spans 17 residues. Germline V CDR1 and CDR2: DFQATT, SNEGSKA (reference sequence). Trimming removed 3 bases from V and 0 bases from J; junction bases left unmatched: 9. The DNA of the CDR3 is TGCAGTGCTAGTCTCTGGCTAGCGGGACACTCCTACAATGAGCAGTTCTTC. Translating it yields CSASLWLAGHSYNEQFF.

CDR3 bases: TGTGCCAGCAGCTTGACAGGGGCAAACCTCCTACCCTACGAGCAGTACTTC. Translation: CASSLTGANLLPYEQYF. V and J are TRBV5-5 and TRBJ2-7, with TRBD1 identical over 7 bases. V lost 1 base and J lost 2; bases outside the gene matches: 12. Germline V gene data show CDR1 as SGHKS and CDR2 as YYEKEE (reference sequence). The CDR3 covers 17 residues.

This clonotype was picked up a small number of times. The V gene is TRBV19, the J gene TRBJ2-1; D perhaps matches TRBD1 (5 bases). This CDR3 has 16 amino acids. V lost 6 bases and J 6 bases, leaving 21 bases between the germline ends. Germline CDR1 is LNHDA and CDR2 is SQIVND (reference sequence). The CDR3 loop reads CASRVRQKGAFNEQFF. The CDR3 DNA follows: TGTGCCAGTAGGGTAAGACAGAAGGGTGCCTTCAATGAGCAGTTCTTC. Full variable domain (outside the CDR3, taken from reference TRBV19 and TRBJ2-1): DGGITQSPKYLFRKEGQNVTLSCEQNLNHDAMYWYRQDPGQGLRLIYYSQIVNDFQKGDIAEGYSVSREKKESFPLTVTSAQKNPTAFYLCASRVRQKGAFNEQFFGPGTRLTVL.

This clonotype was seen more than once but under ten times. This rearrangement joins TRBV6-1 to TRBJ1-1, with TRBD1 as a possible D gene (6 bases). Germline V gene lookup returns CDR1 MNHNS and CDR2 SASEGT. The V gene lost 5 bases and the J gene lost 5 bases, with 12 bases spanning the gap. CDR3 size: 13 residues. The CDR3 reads CASSRNQGTEAFF. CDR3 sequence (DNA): TGTGCCAGCAGTAGAAACCAGGGGACTGAAGCTTTCTTT.

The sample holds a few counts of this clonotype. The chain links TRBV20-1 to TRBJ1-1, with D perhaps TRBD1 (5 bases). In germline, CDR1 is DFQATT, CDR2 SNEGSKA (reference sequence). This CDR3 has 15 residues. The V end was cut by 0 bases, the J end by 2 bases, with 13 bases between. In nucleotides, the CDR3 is TGCAGTGCTAGAGATTTGGGGGGAGTAAACACTGAAGCTTTCTTT. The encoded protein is CSARDLGGVNTEAFF.

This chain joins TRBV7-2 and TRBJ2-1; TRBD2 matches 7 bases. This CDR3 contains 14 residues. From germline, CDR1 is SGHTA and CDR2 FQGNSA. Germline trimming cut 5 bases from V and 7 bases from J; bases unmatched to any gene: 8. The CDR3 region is CASSPVGTNNEQFF. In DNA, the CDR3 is TGTGCCAGCAGCCCAGTGGGGACTAATAATGAGCAGTTCTTC.

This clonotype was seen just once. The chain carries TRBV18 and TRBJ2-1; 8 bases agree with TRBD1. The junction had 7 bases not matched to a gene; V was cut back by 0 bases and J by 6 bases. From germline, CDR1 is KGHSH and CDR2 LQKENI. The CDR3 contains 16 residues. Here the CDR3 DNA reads TGTGCCAGCTCACCACCTGGGCAGGGGGCGCGCAATGAGCAGTTCTTC. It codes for CASSPPGQGARNEQFF.

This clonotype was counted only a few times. In DNA form, the CDR3 reads TGTGCCAGCAGCTCCCCCCTAGCGGGAGGTGAGGAGACCCAGTACTTC. Protein product: CASSSPLAGGEETQYF. V is TRBV27 and J is TRBJ2-5, with 11 bases fitting TRBD2. The CDR3 is 16 residues long. The germline V gene has CDR1 MNHEY and CDR2 SMNVEV (reference sequence). The trim removed 6 bases at V and 5 bases at J, leaving 11 bases unmatched.

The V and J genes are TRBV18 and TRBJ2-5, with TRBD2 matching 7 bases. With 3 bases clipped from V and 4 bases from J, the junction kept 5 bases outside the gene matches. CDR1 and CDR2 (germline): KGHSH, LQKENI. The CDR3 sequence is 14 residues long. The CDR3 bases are TGTGCCAGCTCACCGTCTAGCGGTCGAGAGACCCAGTACTTC. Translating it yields CASSPSSGRETQYF.

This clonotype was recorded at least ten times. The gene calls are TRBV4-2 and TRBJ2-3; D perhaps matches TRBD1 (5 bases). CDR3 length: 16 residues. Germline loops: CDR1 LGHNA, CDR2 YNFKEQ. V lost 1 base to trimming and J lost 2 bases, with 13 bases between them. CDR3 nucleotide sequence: TGTGCCAGCAGCCAAGGTCGTACAGGATCCACAGATACGCAGTATTTT. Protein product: CASSQGRTGSTDTQYF.

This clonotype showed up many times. In nucleotides, the CDR3 is TGTGCCAGCAGCCCCGGGACAGAGAATGAGCAGTTCTTC. Encoded protein: CASSPGTENEQFF. This rearrangement joins TRBV5-5 to TRBJ2-1; 7 bases fit TRBD1. The CDR3 length is 13 residues. Per the germline V gene, CDR1 is SGHKS and CDR2 is YYEKEE (reference sequence). V shed 4 bases and J 7 bases; nucleotides not matched to a gene: 5.

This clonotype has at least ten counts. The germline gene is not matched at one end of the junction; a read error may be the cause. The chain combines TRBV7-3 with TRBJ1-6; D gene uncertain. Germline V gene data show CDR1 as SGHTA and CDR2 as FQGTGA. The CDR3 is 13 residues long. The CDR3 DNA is TGTGCCAGCAGTTTAAGCGCGAATTCACCCCTCCACTTT. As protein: CASSLSANSPLHF.

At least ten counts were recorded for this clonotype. For the CDR3, the DNA is TGCAGTGCTAGTCTGACAGGGAGGGTGAACACTGAAGCTTTCTTT. It specifies CSASLTGRVNTEAFF. This chain uses TRBV20-1 with TRBJ1-1, with 7 positions matching TRBD1. The V and J ends lost 3 bases and 0 bases, in that order; junction bases with no gene match: 7. CDR1 and CDR2 (germline): DFQATT, SNEGSKA (reference sequence). The CDR3 loop spans 15 amino acids.